The T cell receptor (beta chain) under discussion was sequenced for a study of T cells in localized non-small cell lung cancer. V lost 3 bases, J lost 0 bases, and 6 bases lay in between. Germline V gene sequence: CDR1 SGHVS, CDR2 FQNEAQ. This CDR3 region has 14 residues. Study-wide points: In the blood, greater T cell density corresponded to longer overall survival. Because only a single region of the tumor was sequenced, heterogeneity remains possible.

Worth noting for this clone: The antigen is unknown.

Profiled with immunoSEQ multiplex PCR; TCRdb holds only in-frame clones, not every one. The profile covers 55,000 or so clones, with about three quarters appearing a single time and approximately 4% taken by the ten largest. The receptor was derived from a woman aged 40 to 75 with stage II lung adenocarcinoma. This chain uses TRBV7-8 with TRBJ1-3; D is uncertain. The specimen was PBMCs, collected before any cancer treatment. The CDR3: CASSFLGSGNTIYF. The CDR3 nucleotides are TGTGCCAGCAGCTTCCTTGGCTCTGGAAACACCATATATTTT.